This TCR beta chain was identified during a study of T cells in Graves' hyperthyroidism and ophthalmopathy. The study excluded patients with uncontrolled infection, other autoimmune disease, pregnancy or lactation. Thyroid ultrasound, orbital computed tomography, clinical symptoms, and serum thyroxine and TRAb underpinned diagnoses. PBMCs came from around 9.7 ml fresh peripheral blood. The TCR beta CDR3 regions underwent amplification using RNA transcripts as the source. An initial round of RT-PCR targeting the TCR CDR3 relied on the HTBI primer set. From the multiplex PCR reads, TCRdb called clonotypes with MiXCR, one entry per CDR3 protein. The sample includes a few hundred thousand distinct CDR3 sequences, roughly 13% seen only once; the top ten take about 5%. This clonotype was seen ten or more times. Antigen unknown. Germline V CDR1 and CDR2: SGHRS, YFSETQ. V was cut by 0 bases and J by 5 bases, with 13 bases left in between. This CDR3 spans 15 amino acids.

Study conclusions and caveats: Most clonotypes that expanded in the thyroid above 0.001 also showed up in blood.

This sequence originates from a woman aged 18-29 years with Graves' hyperthyroidism. The sequenced material came from blood. The chain is built from TRBV5-1 and TRBJ2-3; weak D call: TRBD2 (5 bases). The CDR3 reads CASSLEGYREDTQYF. In DNA, the CDR3 is TGCGCCAGCAGCTTGGAAGGGTACCGGGAAGATACGCAGTATTTT. Full variable domain (rest looked up from reference TRBV5-1 and TRBJ2-3): KAGVTQTPRYLIKTRGQQVTLSCSPISGHRSVSWYQQTPGQGLQFLFEYFSETQRNKGNFPGRFSGRQFSNSRSEMNVSTLELGDSALYLCASSLEGYREDTQYFGPGTRLTVL.